The present T cell receptor (beta chain) was sequenced within a study of shared clonotypes between healthy human individuals. Naive CD45RA+ and memory CD45RA-negative subsets were split from CD4+ cells. Broader study findings: The sole specimen, blood, was sampled, and tissue repertoires likely differ.

Libraries were prepared by immunoSEQ multiplex PCR; TCRdb keeps only in-frame clonotypes and omits some of them. The sample holds under 1,900,000 clones, around 98.5% seen once. CDR3 size: 16 residues. J lost 0 bases, V lost 5 bases, and 7 bases had no gene match. The germline V gene has CDR1 LNHDA and CDR2 SQIVND (reference sequence). As regards this clone: Its antigen remains unknown.

This TCR was recovered from a man aged 30-40 years in good health. Sequencing used naive CD4+ T cells sorted from blood. Subset specified: CD45RA+ positively selected. This chain joins TRBV19 and TRBJ1-5, with 7 bases lining up with TRBD1. CDR3 coding DNA: TGTGCCAGTAGTGAGACAGGGATGGTTAGCAATCAGCCCCAGCATTTT. Translated: CASSETGMVSNQPQHF.